This T cell receptor beta chain was identified during a study of somatic mutations in cytotoxic T cells in rheumatoid arthritis. Assay used: immunoSEQ multiplex PCR; TCRdb lists only in-frame clones, some missing. This table holds around 15,000 clones, 82% found once. This CDR3 is built from 13 residues. V shed 0 bases and J shed 4 bases, with 5 bases lying between them. The V gene's germline CDR1 is SGDLS and CDR2 YYNGEE. The gene calls are TRBV9 and TRBJ1-5; D unclear. The source material was CD8+ T cells sorted from blood. The source of this sequence is an adult with rheumatoid arthritis. The CDR3 nucleotides read TGTGCCAGCAGCGTAGAATGGAATCAGCCCCAGCATTTT. This codes for CASSVEWNQPQHF. Combining the CDR3 with reference TRBV9 and TRBJ1-5 gives the whole variable domain DSGVTQTPKHLITATGQRVTLRCSPRSGDLSVYWYQQSLDQGLQFLIQYYNGEERAKGNILERFSAQQFPDLHSELNLSSLELGDSALYFCASSVEWNQPQHFGDGTRLSIL.